The 20 T cell receptor beta chains in this list originate from one sample, sequenced in a study of cytotoxic CD8 clonotypes in ibrutinib-treated CLL. TCRdb's table, derived via immunoSEQ multiplex PCR, lists solely in-frame clones and lacks some. Among some 200,000 clones, 55% to 85% were seen once, and the ten largest hold around 15%. Sequencing was performed on PBMCs, taken after 24 months of ibrutinib treatment. All receptors derive from a human donor with chronic lymphocytic leukemia.

The sample holds one count of this clone. This sequence joins TRBV5-1 and TRBJ1-4, with 9 nucleotides matching TRBD1. Germline lookup yields CDR1 SGHRS and CDR2 YFSETQ. This CDR3 spans 14 amino acids. J was trimmed by 8 bases and V by 6 bases; bases with no gene match: 8. The CDR3 sequence is CASKYGTGNEKLFF. The CDR3 DNA sequence: TGCGCCAGCAAGTACGGGACAGGGAACGAAAAACTGTTTTTT.

The chain uses TRBV7-8 and TRBJ2-1; weak D call: TRBD1 (5 bases). Germline CDR1 reads SGHVS; CDR2 reads FQNEAQ. The CDR3 loop spans 16 amino acids. V lost 7 bases to trimming and J lost 0 bases, with 16 bases between them. Here the CDR3 DNA reads TGTGCCAGCACCCAAACAGGATTTTTCTCCTACAATGAGCAGTTCTTC. Translation gives CASTQTGFFSYNEQFF.

In this sample, this clone turned up once. The V gene is TRBV4-3, the J gene TRBJ1-2, with a possible D match to TRBD1 (6 bases). Per germline, CDR1 LGHNA and CDR2 YSLEER. The V end was cut by 2 bases, the J end by 0 bases, with 13 bases between. The CDR3 runs to 16 residues. In DNA, the CDR3 is TGCGCCAGCAGCCAACCCCACAGGGAGGCTAACTATGGCTACACCTTC. Translated: CASSQPHREANYGYTF.

The V gene is TRBV7-6, the J gene TRBJ2-5; possibly TRBD1 for D (6 bases). Germline V gene lookup returns CDR1 SGHVS and CDR2 FNYEAQ. Trimming took 2 bases from V and 9 from J, leaving 25 bases between them. The CDR3 is made up of 17 amino acids. The chain's CDR3 is CASSLRDDRPRAVAQYF. The CDR3 DNA sequence: TGTGCCAGCAGCTTACGGGACGACAGGCCACGGGCGGTGGCCCAGTACTTC.

In its sample, this clone was seen a few times. The J gene is TRBJ1-3, the V gene TRBV14; unclear D gene. The CDR3 spans 18 residues. Germline V CDR1 and CDR2: SGHDN, FVKESK. Trimming took 2 bases from V and 0 from J, leaving 17 bases between them. This CDR3 is CASSQSPWAANSGNTIYF. DNA for the CDR3: TGTGCCAGCAGCCAAAGTCCCTGGGCGGCTAACTCTGGAAACACCATATATTTT.

V usage is TRBV30 and J usage is TRBJ2-1; D may be TRBD1 (6 bases). Germline V gene sequence: CDR1 GTSNPN, CDR2 SVGIG (reference sequence). The ends were cut back, 1 base at V and 6 bases at J, with 22 bases in the middle. The CDR3 consists of 17 residues. The CDR3 region has the DNA TGTGCCTGGAGTGCCCCCAAAAACAGGGTATCAGGCAATGAGCAGTTCTTC. Its translation: CAWSAPKNRVSGNEQFF.

This clone occurred a few times. This rearrangement joins TRBV28 to TRBJ2-7, with D uncertain. The CDR3 totals 12 residues. V lost 6 bases and J 2 bases, leaving 8 bases between the germline ends. Per germline, CDR1 MDHEN and CDR2 SYDVKM. This CDR3 reads CASSRQPYEQYF. The CDR3 DNA reads TGTGCCAGCAGCCGGCAGCCCTACGAGCAGTACTTC. The variable domain in full, completed from reference TRBV28 and TRBJ2-7, reads DVKVTQSSRYLVKRTGEKVFLECVQDMDHENMFWYRQDPGLGLRLIYFSYDVKMKEKGDIPEGYSVSREKKERFSLILESASTNQTSMYLCASSRQPYEQYFGPGTRLTVT.

J is TRBJ1-5 and V is TRBV6-1; D unclear. CDR1 is MNHNS, CDR2 SASEGT, per germline. V shed 6 bases and J shed 9 bases, with 12 bases lying between them. The CDR3 extends over 12 amino acids. CDR3 in amino acids: CASRVPLRPQHF. In nucleotides, the CDR3 is TGTGCCAGCAGAGTTCCTCTCCGGCCCCAGCATTTT.

The chain uses TRBV6-5 and TRBJ2-1; D gene ambiguous. Germline assignment: CDR1 MNHEY and CDR2 SVGAGI. The CDR3 runs 12 residues. Trimming took off 6 bases at V and 10 bases at J, with 13 bases between the two ends. Here the CDR3 DNA reads TGTGCCAGCAGGGACCGACTGTCCGAGCAGTTCTTC. This codes for CASRDRLSEQFF.

The V gene is TRBV5-1, the J gene TRBJ2-5, with TRBD2 matching 12 bases. The CDR3 length is 17 residues. The junction had 4 bases not matched to a gene; V was cut back by 0 bases and J by 1 base. Germline V gene data show CDR1 as SGHRS and CDR2 as YFSETQ. CDR3 bases: TGCGCCAGCAGCTTGGGACTAGCGGGGGATGTCCAAGAGACCCAGTACTTC. Translation: CASSLGLAGDVQETQYF.

This clone was detected only once. V is TRBV29-1 and J is TRBJ2-5, with 8 bases lining up with TRBD2. Germline-derived CDR1 and CDR2 are SQVTM and ANQGSEA. The CDR3 length is 16 residues. V lost 7 bases, J lost 5 bases, and 18 bases stayed unmatched. The DNA for the CDR3 is TGCAGCGCAGGACGGGGCCGGGAGGGCCGGGGTGAGACCCAGTACTTC. Translated: CSAGRGREGRGETQYF.

The chain carries TRBV28 and TRBJ2-7; weak D call: TRBD1 (5 bases). V shed 0 bases and J shed 0 bases, with 9 bases lying between them. Germline loops: CDR1 MDHEN, CDR2 SYDVKM. This CDR3 comprises 15 residues. The CDR3 sequence is CASSLWSGNSYEQYF. The DNA of the CDR3 is TGTGCCAGCAGTTTATGGTCAGGGAACTCCTACGAGCAGTACTTC.

The table lists this clone with a count of one. This chain's CDR3 is CSVESAGGPSYEQYF. The CDR3 region has the DNA TGCAGCGTTGAATCAGCGGGAGGGCCCTCCTACGAGCAGTACTTC. The rearrangement uses TRBV29-1 and TRBJ2-7; 10 nucleotides agree with TRBD2. This CDR3 is 15 amino acids long. Germline V gene data show CDR1 as SQVTM and CDR2 as ANQGSEA. The J segment lost 0 bases and the V segment lost 2 bases, leaving 4 bases of the junction unmatched.

The chain carries TRBV4-2 and TRBJ1-2; perhaps TRBD1 as D (5 bases). V was trimmed by 1 base and J by 4 bases, leaving 7 bases between them. The CDR3 is 13 residues long. Germline V CDR1 and CDR2: LGHNA, YNFKEQ. CDR3 residues: CASSQGQPYGYTF. DNA for the CDR3: TGTGCCAGCAGCCAAGGACAGCCCTATGGCTACACCTTC.

This clone appeared once. The V call is TRBV18, the J call TRBJ2-7; D gene unclear. The ends were cut back, 4 bases at V and 0 bases at J, with 16 bases in the middle. The CDR3 has 16 amino acids. Germline CDR1 and CDR2: KGHSH and LQKENI. CDR3 in amino acids: CASSLYQVGDSYEQYF. In DNA form, the CDR3 reads TGTGCCAGCTCACTATACCAAGTCGGAGACTCCTACGAGCAGTACTTC.

This clone was found a few times. J is TRBJ2-2 and V is TRBV5-4; tentative D call: TRBD2 (5 bases). Germline V lookup: CDR1 SGHNT, CDR2 YYREEE (reference sequence). V was trimmed by 0 bases and J by 9 bases, leaving 15 bases between them. CDR3 length: 15 amino acids. The CDR3 region has the DNA TGTGCCAGCAGCTTGGGGACGGGGATTATGCGGGAGCTGTTTTTT. Translated, it gives CASSLGTGIMRELFF.

Only one count was recorded for this clone. V usage is TRBV11-2 and J usage is TRBJ2-5; 7 bases map to TRBD2. The CDR3 spans 13 residues. Trimming at V came to 5 bases and at J to 5 bases, leaving 5 bases not matched to a gene. The V gene's germline CDR1 is SGHAT and CDR2 FQNNGV. For the CDR3, the DNA is TGTGCCAGCAGCCCAAGGGAGGGGGAGACCCAGTACTTC. It is translated as CASSPREGETQYF.

This chain joins TRBV4-3 and TRBJ2-1; tentative D call: TRBD1 (7 bases). The length of the CDR3 is 17 residues. Germline assignment: CDR1 LGHNA and CDR2 YSLEER. Deletions cut 0 bases from V and 4 bases from J, with 16 bases between. CDR3 in amino acids: CASSQDLSTGRYNEQFF. The CDR3 nucleotides read TGCGCCAGCAGCCAAGATCTTTCGACAGGGAGGTACAATGAGCAGTTCTTC.

The chain links TRBV27 to TRBJ2-1; 10 bases are shared with TRBD2. CDR1 is MNHEY and CDR2 is SMNVEV in the germline V gene (reference sequence). The CDR3 totals 15 residues. After removal of 5 bases from V and 2 bases from J, the junction contained 3 bases not matched to a gene. The CDR3 DNA reads TGTGCCAGCAGTCCTACTAGCGGGACCTACAATGAGCAGTTCTTC. Translating gives CASSPTSGTYNEQFF.

The chain employs TRBV5-4 and TRBJ2-7; TRBD2 is a possible D gene (6 bases). CDR1 is SGHNT, CDR2 YYREEE, per germline (reference sequence). The ends were cut back, 4 bases at V and 6 bases at J, with 17 bases in the middle. CDR3 size: 14 residues. This CDR3 reads CASSLPGGVLEQYF. CDR3 DNA sequence: TGTGCCAGCAGCCTGCCTGGCGGGGTACTCGAGCAGTACTTC.